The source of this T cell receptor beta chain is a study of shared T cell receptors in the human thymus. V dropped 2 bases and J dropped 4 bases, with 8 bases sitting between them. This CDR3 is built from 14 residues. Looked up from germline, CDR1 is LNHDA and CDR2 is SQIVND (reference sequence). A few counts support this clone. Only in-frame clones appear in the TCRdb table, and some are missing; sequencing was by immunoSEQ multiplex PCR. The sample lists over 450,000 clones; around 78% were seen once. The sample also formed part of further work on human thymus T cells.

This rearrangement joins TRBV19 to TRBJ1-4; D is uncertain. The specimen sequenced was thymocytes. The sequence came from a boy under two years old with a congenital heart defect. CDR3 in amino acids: CASSIRRSNEKLFF. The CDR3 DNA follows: TGTGCCAGTAGTATAAGGCGGAGTAATGAAAAACTGTTTTTT.